Sequencing of this TCR beta chain was carried out in a study of tumor and adjacent non-tumor tissue in lung cancer. Trimming shortened V by 3 bases and J by 6 bases, and 15 bases separated the two germline ends. The CDR3 sequence is 15 residues long. The template was RNA from unsorted bulk tissue. This clonotype was seen at least ten times. Three rounds of nested PCR, following a modified ARM-PCR protocol, produced the TCRbeta library. Each CDR3 protein is one row after TCRdb ran MiXCR on the multiplex PCR reads. The table has 200,000 to 250,000 distinct CDR3 sequences, 60% to 75% seen once. V and J are TRBV12-3 or TRBV12-4 and TRBJ1-5, with D tentatively TRBD1 (5 bases). The TCR sequence derives from a man in his sixties with non-small cell lung cancer. Sequencing input: lung tumor tissue. The CDR3 here is CASSLLLGEGQPQHF. The CDR3 DNA is TGTGCCAGCAGTTTGTTATTGGGGGAAGGTCAGCCCCAGCATTTT.